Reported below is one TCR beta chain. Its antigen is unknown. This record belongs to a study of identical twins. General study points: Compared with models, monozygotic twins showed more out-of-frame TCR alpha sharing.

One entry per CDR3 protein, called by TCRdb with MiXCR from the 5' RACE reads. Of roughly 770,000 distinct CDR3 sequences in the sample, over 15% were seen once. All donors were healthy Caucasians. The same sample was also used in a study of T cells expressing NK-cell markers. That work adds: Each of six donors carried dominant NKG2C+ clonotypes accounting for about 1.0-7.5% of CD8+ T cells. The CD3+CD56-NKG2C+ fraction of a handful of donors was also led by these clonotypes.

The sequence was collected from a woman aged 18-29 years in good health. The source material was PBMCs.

In DNA form, the CDR3 reads TGCAGTGCTAGGAATCTAGCGGGGTCCCAAGAGACCCAGTACTTC. This codes for CSARNLAGSQETQYF. The chain combines TRBV20-1 with TRBJ2-5, with 9 bases identical to TRBD2. CDR3 length: 15 amino acids. V shed 3 bases and J 1 base; nucleotides not matched to a gene: 6. Germline-derived CDR1 and CDR2 are DFQATT and SNEGSKA (reference sequence).